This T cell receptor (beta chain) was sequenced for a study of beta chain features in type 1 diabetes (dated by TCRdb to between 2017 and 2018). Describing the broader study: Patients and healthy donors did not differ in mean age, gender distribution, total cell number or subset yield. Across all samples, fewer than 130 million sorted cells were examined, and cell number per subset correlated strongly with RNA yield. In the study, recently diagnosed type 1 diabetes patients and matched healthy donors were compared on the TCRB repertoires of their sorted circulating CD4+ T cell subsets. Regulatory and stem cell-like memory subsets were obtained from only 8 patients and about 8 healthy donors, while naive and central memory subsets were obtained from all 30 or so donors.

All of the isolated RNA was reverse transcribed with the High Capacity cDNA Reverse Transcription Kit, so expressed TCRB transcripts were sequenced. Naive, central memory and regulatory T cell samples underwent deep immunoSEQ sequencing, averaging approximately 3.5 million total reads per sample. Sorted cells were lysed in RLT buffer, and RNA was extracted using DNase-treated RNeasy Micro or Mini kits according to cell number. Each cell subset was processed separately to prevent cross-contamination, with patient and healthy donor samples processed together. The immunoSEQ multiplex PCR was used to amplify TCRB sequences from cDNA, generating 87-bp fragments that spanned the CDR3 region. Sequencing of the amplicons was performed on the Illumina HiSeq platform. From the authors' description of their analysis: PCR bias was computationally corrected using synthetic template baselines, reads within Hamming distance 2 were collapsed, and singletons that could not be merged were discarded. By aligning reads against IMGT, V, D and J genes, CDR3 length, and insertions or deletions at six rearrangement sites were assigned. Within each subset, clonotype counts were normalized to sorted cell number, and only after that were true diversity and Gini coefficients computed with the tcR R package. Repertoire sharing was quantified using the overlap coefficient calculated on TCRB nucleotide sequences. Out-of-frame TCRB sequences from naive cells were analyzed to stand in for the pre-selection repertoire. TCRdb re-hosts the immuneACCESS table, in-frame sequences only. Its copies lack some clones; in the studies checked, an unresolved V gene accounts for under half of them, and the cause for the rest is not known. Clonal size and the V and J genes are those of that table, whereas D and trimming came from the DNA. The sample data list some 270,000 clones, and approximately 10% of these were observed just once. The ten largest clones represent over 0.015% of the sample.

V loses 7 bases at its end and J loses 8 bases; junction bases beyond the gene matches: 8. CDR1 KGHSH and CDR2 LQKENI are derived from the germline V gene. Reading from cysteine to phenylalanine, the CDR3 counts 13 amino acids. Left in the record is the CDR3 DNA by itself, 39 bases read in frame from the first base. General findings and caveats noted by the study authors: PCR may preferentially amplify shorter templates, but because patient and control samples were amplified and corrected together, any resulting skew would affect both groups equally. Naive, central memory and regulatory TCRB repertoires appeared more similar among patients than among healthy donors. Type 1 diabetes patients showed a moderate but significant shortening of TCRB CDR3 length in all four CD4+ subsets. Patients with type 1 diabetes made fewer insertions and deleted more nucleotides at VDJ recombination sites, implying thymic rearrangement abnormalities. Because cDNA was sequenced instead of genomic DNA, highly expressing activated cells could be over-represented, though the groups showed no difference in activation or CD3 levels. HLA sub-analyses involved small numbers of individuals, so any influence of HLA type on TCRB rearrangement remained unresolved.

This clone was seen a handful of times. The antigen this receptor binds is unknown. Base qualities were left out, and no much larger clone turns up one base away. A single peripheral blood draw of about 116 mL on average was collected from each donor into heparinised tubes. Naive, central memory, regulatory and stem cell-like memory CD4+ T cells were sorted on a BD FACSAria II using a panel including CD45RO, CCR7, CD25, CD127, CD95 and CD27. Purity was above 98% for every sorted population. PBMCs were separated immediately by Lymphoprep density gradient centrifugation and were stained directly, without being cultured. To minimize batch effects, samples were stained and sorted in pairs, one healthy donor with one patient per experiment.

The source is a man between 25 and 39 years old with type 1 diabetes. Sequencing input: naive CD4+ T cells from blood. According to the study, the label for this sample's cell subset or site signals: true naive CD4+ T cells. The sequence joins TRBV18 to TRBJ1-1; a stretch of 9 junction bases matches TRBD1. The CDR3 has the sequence CASYEQGAGEAFF. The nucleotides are TGTGCCAGCTACGAACAGGGGGCGGGCGAAGCTTTCTTT.